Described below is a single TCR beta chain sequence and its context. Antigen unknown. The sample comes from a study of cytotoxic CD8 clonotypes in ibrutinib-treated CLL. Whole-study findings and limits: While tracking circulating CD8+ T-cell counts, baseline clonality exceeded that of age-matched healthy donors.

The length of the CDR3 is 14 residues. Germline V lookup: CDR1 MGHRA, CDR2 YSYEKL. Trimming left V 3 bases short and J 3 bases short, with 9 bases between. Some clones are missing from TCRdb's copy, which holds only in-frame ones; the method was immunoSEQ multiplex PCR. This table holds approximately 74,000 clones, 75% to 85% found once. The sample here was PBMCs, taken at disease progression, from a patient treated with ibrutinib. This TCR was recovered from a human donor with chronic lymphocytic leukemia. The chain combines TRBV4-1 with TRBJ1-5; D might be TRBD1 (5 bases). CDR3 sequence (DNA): TGCGCCAGCAGCCAGGGGGTGGCCAATCAGCCCCAGCATTTT. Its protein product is CASSQGVANQPQHF.